This T cell receptor (beta chain) was sequenced in a study of CD8 T cells in ankylosing spondylitis. Overall study findings and caveats: Several highly homologous variants made up a TCR beta motif, and this motif appeared characteristic of ankylosing spondylitis blood.

Trimming took 6 bases from V and 4 from J, leaving 15 bases between them. CDR3 length equals 14 residues. Germline-derived CDR1 and CDR2 are ENHRY and SYGVKD. This clonotype was observed at least ten times. Its antigen remains unknown. Researchers built TCR beta libraries using quantitative 5'-RACE with molecular barcodes. TCRdb reprocessed the 5' RACE reads with MiXCR, giving one entry per CDR3 protein. This repertoire shows about 130,000 distinct CDR3 sequences, 6.5% to 9% found once; its top ten account for roughly an eighth. The sample taken for sequencing was blood, either unsorted or a sorted T cell fraction (not recorded which). This TCR came from a male donor with ankylosing spondylitis or in good health (not recorded which). This chain links TRBV10-3 with TRBJ1-1, with D possibly TRBD1 on 6 matching bases. The CDR3 nucleotides read TGTGCCATCAGCAAACAGGGAGGGGGCACTGAAGCTTTCTTT. It translates to CAISKQGGGTEAFF.